This TCR beta chain was identified during a study of graft-versus-host responses after intestinal transplantation. Whole-study context: All recipients were given anti-thymocyte globulin induction, and tacrolimus and steroids were then administered for 3 to 4 years.

The protocol was immunoSEQ multiplex PCR, while the TCRdb copy is restricted to in-frame clones and leaves out a portion. Of fewer than 90,000 clones listed, around 93% were seen once; the top ten hold roughly 0.18%. Trimming left V 4 bases short and J 1 base short, with 22 bases between. The CDR3 covers 18 residues. Germline CDR1 is KGHSY and CDR2 is FQNENV. Broader study findings: Patients with graft-donor T cell macrochimerism had high graft-versus-host to host-versus-graft clonal ratios in allografts.

Notes on this clone: Its target is unknown.

This sequence was found in a human donor who was the organ donor for an intestinal transplant. The sample in question was unstimulated CD4+ T cells sorted from spleen or lymph node cells, obtained before transplant. The chain couples TRBV16 to TRBJ1-1, with D perhaps TRBD1 (5 bases). CDR3 region: CASSPRTGLRVWNTEAFF. The CDR3 DNA is TGTGCCAGCAGCCCCCGCACGGGACTGAGGGTGTGGAACACTGAAGCTTTCTTT.